This entry lists 3 T cell receptor beta chains sequenced from one sample in a study of blood T cell repertoires in COVID-19. Sequencing used immunoSEQ multiplex PCR; TCRdb keeps in-frame clones, though not all of them. The profile shows 200,000 to 250,000 clones, 75% to 90% of them singletons. The sequenced material came from PBMCs or T cells enriched from blood (not recorded which). The receptors were gathered from a woman under 40 with acute COVID-19.

The V gene is TRBV6-5, the J gene TRBJ1-2; TRBD1 might be the D (6 bases). CDR1 is MNHEY and CDR2 is SVGAGI in the germline V gene. CDR3 length: 16 amino acids. V dropped 0 bases and J dropped 2 bases, with 13 bases sitting between them. The CDR3 sequence is CASSYSNFGQNYGYTF. The CDR3 DNA reads TGTGCCAGCAGTTACTCGAACTTTGGACAGAACTATGGCTACACCTTC.

The chain joins TRBV5-4 to TRBJ2-1; perhaps TRBD2 as D (5 bases). V lost 1 base, J lost 5 bases, and 19 bases lay in between. Looked up from germline, CDR1 is SGHNT and CDR2 is YYREEE (reference sequence). The CDR3 runs 17 residues. The CDR3 nucleotides read TGTGCCAGCAGCTTGTACTACGTGGGAGACGGCCACAATGAGCAGTTCTTC. This sequence encodes CASSLYYVGDGHNEQFF.

The rearrangement joins TRBV9 to TRBJ2-7; 9 nucleotides agree with TRBD1. J lost 3 bases, V lost 3 bases, and 4 bases had no gene match. Per germline, CDR1 SGDLS and CDR2 YYNGEE. This CDR3 has 14 residues. CDR3 protein: CASSAGQGNYEQYF. The DNA of the CDR3 is TGTGCCAGCAGCGCGGGACAGGGTAACTACGAGCAGTACTTC.